These 14 T cell receptor beta chains came from one sample sequenced in a study of blood T cell repertoires in COVID-19. Produced via immunoSEQ multiplex PCR; TCRdb's table is partial and in-frame only. This sample has more than 250,000 clones; approximately 88% occur once, and the top ten carry about 0.7%. Sequences were obtained from peripheral blood. All receptors derive from a human donor in a cohort sampled during active COVID-19.

This chain links TRBV9 with TRBJ1-1; 7 bases map to TRBD1. This CDR3 has 15 amino acids. The J segment lost 5 bases and the V segment lost 5 bases, leaving 12 bases of the junction unmatched. The germline CDR1 and CDR2 sequences are SGDLS and YYNGEE. The CDR3 DNA reads as TGTGCCAGCAGGCGGGGTGACAGGGAGGATACTGAAGCTTTCTTT. Translated: CASRRGDREDTEAFF.

The chain joins TRBV11-3 to TRBJ2-3, with TRBD2 as a possible D gene (5 bases). Germline assignment: CDR1 SGHNT and CDR2 YENEEA. Trimming removed 1 base from V and 7 bases from J, with 9 bases in between. This CDR3 comprises 13 residues. CDR3 sequence reads: CASSLGGLNTQYF. CDR3 DNA sequence: TGTGCCAGCAGCTTAGGAGGGTTGAATACGCAGTATTTT. Drawing the rest from reference TRBV11-3 and TRBJ2-3, the complete variable domain is EAGVVQSPRYKIIEKKQPVAFWCNPISGHNTLYWYLQNLGQGPELLIRYENEEAVDDSQLPKDRFSAERLKGVDSTLKIQPAELGDSAVYLCASSLGGLNTQYFGPGTRLTVL.

The chain recombines TRBV25-1 with TRBJ2-5; weak D call: TRBD1 (6 bases). V gave up 1 base and J gave up 1 base, with 16 bases separating them. The germline gives CDR1 MGHDK, CDR2 SYGVNS. The CDR3 spans 17 residues. In DNA form, the CDR3 reads TGTGCCAGCAGTGAATTCCAGGGGCCGGACCCCCAAGAGACCCAGTACTTC. Protein product: CASSEFQGPDPQETQYF.

This chain uses TRBV4-3 with TRBJ2-1; 10 positions agree with TRBD2. Unmatched junction bases numbered 5, after V lost 4 bases and J lost 5 bases. Germline-derived CDR1 and CDR2 are LGHNA and YSLEER. The CDR3 has 15 residues. The CDR3 is CASSPLAGVDNEQFF. In nucleotides, the CDR3 is TGCGCCAGCAGCCCCCTAGCGGGGGTAGACAATGAGCAGTTCTTC.

This clone is a singleton in its sample. The genes are TRBV4-3 and TRBJ1-3; the D gene is possibly TRBD1 (5 bases). Looked up from germline, CDR1 is LGHNA and CDR2 is YSLEER. The CDR3 consists of 18 residues. Deletions cut 0 bases from V and 4 bases from J, with 19 bases between. For the CDR3, the DNA is TGCGCCAGCAGCCAAGAGGCCCAGGGTAGCAGGGTAGGAAACACCATATATTTT. This codes for CASSQEAQGSRVGNTIYF.

The chain is built from TRBV28 and TRBJ1-1; maybe TRBD1 (5 bases). Germline lookup yields CDR1 MDHEN and CDR2 SYDVKM. V was clipped by 3 bases and J by 4 bases, with 15 bases between them. CDR3 size: 15 residues. This CDR3 reads CASSFPKGRGTEAFF. CDR3 nucleotides: TGTGCCAGCAGTTTCCCCAAGGGGCGAGGCACTGAAGCTTTCTTT.

This chain uses TRBV9 with TRBJ2-7, with 7 bases aligning to TRBD2. This CDR3 has 15 residues. Germline CDR1 and CDR2: SGDLS and YYNGEE. V was clipped by 0 bases and J by 2 bases; unmatched bases: 5. The chain's CDR3 is CASSVDPGTTYEQYF. The CDR3 DNA follows: TGTGCCAGCAGCGTAGATCCCGGGACTACCTACGAGCAGTACTTC.

The chain recombines TRBV28 with TRBJ2-1; 13 bases are shared with TRBD2. Germline V lookup: CDR1 MDHEN, CDR2 SYDVKM. The length of the CDR3 is 18 residues. V trimming: 4 bases; J trimming: 2 bases; junction bases outside the gene matches: 8. CDR3 sequence: CASSSGLAGDWTYNEQFF. The CDR3 coding sequence is TGTGCCAGCAGTTCAGGACTAGCGGGAGATTGGACCTACAATGAGCAGTTCTTC.

The chain links TRBV7-9 to TRBJ1-4, with D perhaps matching TRBD1 (5 bases). V dropped 3 bases and J dropped 7 bases, with 12 bases sitting between them. The CDR3 is 14 residues long. The V gene's germline CDR1 is SEHNR and CDR2 FQNEAQ (reference sequence). CDR3 loop: CASSLGQLSEKLFF. Here the CDR3 DNA reads TGTGCCAGCAGCTTGGGGCAGTTAAGTGAAAAACTGTTTTTT.

The V and J genes are TRBV14 and TRBJ1-2; D may be TRBD1 (6 bases). CDR3 length: 13 residues. From germline, CDR1 is SGHDN and CDR2 FVKESK. The V end was cut by 4 bases, the J end by 2 bases, with 8 bases between. CDR3 sequence: CASSPGHNYGYTF. CDR3 sequence (DNA): TGTGCCAGCAGCCCGGGACACAACTATGGCTACACCTTC.

This rearrangement joins TRBV10-3 to TRBJ2-1; no definite D call. V was pared by 0 bases and J by 8 bases, with 5 bases between. The germline gives CDR1 ENHRY, CDR2 SYGVKD. The CDR3 length is 12 residues. This CDR3 is CAISESADEQFF. The DNA for the CDR3 is TGTGCCATCAGTGAGTCGGCGGATGAGCAGTTCTTC.

The count of this clone is one. The rearrangement uses TRBV6-5 and TRBJ1-1, with 8 bases fitting TRBD1. The CDR3 covers 13 residues. V was clipped by 4 bases and J by 4 bases; unmatched bases: 2. Germline V gene sequence: CDR1 MNHEY, CDR2 SVGAGI. CDR3 region: CASSLDRATEAFF. For the CDR3, the DNA is TGTGCCAGCAGTTTGGACAGGGCCACTGAAGCTTTCTTT.

The chain carries TRBV11-3 and TRBJ1-1, with 9 bases aligning to TRBD1. V lost 5 bases to trimming and J lost 3 bases; unmatched junction nucleotides: 10. CDR3 length equals 16 residues. Germline V gives CDR1 SGHNT, CDR2 YENEEA. The CDR3 DNA sequence: TGTGCCAGCAGCCCCCGGACAGGGGCCGGGTACACTGAAGCTTTCTTT. This sequence encodes CASSPRTGAGYTEAFF.

The chain employs TRBV5-4 and TRBJ1-2; TRBD1 aligns across 8 bases. Germline V gives CDR1 SGHNT, CDR2 YYREEE (reference sequence). Trimming removed 3 bases from V and 2 bases from J; junction bases left unmatched: 3. There are 14 residues in the CDR3. CDR3 bases: TGTGCCAGCAGCTCAGGGGGCGCGAACTATGGCTACACCTTC. This sequence encodes CASSSGGANYGYTF.